This note documents a single T cell receptor (beta chain) sequence. Its antigen is unknown. The data were obtained in a study of cytomegalovirus exposure and HLA in healthy donors. Study observations and caveats: Donors were assumed by presence/absence analyses to have roughly uniform sequencing depth. One variant, a missense change in DCLRE1C, was linked in a later analysis to TCR beta V- and J-gene trimming.

Primers included in the PCR were 60 Vbeta and 13 Jbeta primers. Produced via immunoSEQ multiplex PCR; TCRdb's table is partial and in-frame only. In the table there are 63,000 or so clones, under 85% of which are singletons. Sample: PBMCs. The TCR comes from a man aged 45 to 65 in good health and CMV-seronegative.

This CDR3 reads CASSMAAAGGAFF. The CDR3 nucleotides are TGTGCCAGTAGTATGGCGGCAGCCGGTGGGGCTTTCTTT. The chain combines TRBV19 with TRBJ1-1; no clear D gene. The CDR3 is made up of 13 amino acids. Per germline, CDR1 LNHDA and CDR2 SQIVND (reference sequence). With 3 bases removed from V and 11 bases from J, the gap between germline ends came to 16 bases.